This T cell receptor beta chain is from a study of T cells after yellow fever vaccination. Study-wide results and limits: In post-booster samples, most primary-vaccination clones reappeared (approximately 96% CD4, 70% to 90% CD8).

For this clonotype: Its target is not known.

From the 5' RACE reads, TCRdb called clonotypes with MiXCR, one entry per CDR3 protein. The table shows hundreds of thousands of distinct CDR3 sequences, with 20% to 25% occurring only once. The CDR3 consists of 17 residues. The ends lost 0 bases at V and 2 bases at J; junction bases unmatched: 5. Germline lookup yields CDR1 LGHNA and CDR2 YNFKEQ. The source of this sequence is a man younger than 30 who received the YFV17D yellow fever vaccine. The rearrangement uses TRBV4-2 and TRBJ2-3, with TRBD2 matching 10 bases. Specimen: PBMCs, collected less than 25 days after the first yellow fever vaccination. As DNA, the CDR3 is TGTGCCAGCAGCCAAGACTGGACTAGCGGTACCACAGATACGCAGTATTTT. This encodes CASSQDWTSGTTDTQYF.